This T cell receptor (beta chain) was sequenced in a study of blood T cell repertoires in COVID-19. Across the whole study: Specimens from acute and convalescent COVID-19 originated in the United States, Italy and Spain.

Participants were aged roughly 18 to 89 years from more than 20 US areas. Authors' processing steps: Researchers report that nucleated cell counts were estimated from reference gene primer amplification. The table came from immunoSEQ multiplex PCR; TCRdb's copy has only in-frame clones and leaves some out. That table supplies the V and J calls and clone size; D and trimming were determined from the DNA. The repertoire consists of under 400,000 clones, with approximately 86% occurring once and the leading ten covering roughly 4.2%. Germline assignment: CDR1 MNHEY and CDR2 SVGAGI. V dropped 0 bases and J dropped 5 bases, with 10 bases sitting between them. The CDR3 is 14 amino acids.

This sequence joins TRBV6-5 and TRBJ1-1, with a weak D call TRBD1 (5 bases). Sequencing was performed on PBMCs or T cells enriched from blood (not recorded which). The clonotype originates from a middle-aged woman with acute COVID-19. CDR3 in DNA: TGTGCCAGCAGTTACTCGGGGCGCGGAACTGAAGCTTTCTTT. This encodes CASSYSGRGTEAFF.